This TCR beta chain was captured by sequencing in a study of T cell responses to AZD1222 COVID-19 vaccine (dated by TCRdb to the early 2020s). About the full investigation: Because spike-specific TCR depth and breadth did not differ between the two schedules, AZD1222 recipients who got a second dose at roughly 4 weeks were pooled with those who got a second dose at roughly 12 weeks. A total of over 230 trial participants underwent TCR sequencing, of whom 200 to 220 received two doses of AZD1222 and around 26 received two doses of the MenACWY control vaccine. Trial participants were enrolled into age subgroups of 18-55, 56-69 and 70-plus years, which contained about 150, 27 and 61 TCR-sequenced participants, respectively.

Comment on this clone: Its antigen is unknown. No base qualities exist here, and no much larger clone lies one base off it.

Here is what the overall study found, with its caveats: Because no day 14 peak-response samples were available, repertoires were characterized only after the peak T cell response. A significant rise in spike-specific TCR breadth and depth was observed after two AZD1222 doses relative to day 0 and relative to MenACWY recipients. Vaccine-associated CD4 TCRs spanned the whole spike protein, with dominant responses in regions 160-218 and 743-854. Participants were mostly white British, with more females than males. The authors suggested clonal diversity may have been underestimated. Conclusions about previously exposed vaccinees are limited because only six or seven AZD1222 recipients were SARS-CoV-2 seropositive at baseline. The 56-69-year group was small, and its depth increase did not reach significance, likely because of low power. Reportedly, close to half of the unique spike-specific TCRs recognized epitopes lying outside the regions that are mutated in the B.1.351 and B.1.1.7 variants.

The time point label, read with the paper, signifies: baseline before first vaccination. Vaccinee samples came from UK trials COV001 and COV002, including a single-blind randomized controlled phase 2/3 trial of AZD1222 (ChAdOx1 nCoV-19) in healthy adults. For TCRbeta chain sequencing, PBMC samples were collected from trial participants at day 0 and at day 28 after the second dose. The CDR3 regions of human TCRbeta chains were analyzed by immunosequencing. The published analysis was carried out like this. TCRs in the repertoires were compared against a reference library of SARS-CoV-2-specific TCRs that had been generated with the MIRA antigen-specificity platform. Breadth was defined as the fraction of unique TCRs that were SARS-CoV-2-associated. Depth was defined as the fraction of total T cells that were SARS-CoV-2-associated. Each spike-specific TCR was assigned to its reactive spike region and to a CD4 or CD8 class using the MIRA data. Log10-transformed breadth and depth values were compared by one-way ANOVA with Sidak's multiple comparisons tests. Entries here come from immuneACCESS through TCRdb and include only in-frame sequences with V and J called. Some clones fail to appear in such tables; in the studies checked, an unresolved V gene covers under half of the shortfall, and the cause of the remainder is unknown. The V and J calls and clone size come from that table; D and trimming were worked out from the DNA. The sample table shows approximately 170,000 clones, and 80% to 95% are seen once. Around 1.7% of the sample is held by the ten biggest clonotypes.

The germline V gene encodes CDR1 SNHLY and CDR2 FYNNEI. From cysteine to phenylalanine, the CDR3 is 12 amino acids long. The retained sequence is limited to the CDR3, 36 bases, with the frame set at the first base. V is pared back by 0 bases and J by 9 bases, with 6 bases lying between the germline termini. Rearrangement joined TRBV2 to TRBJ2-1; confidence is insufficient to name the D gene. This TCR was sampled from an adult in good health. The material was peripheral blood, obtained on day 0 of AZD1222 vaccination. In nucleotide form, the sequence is TGTGCCAGCAGTGAAGCCGGGTCTGAGCAGTTCTTC. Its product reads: CASSEAGSEQFF. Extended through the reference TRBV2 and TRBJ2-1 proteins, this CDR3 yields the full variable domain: EPEVTQTPSHQVTQMGQEVILRCVPISNHLYFYWYRQILGQKVEFLVSFYNNEISEKSEIFDDQFSVERPDGSNFTLKIRSTKLEDSAMYFCASSEAGSEQFFGPGTRLTVL.